This T cell receptor beta chain was captured in a study of blood T cell repertoires in COVID-19. Study information: COVID-19 samples from acute and convalescent phases originated in the United States, Italy and Spain. Sources were T cells, B-cell-depleted T cells, or PBMCs; the material itself was cDNA or gDNA.

The CDR3 covers 17 residues. V lost 5 bases to trimming and J lost 0 bases, with 14 bases between them. The V gene's germline CDR1 is MNHNY and CDR2 SVGAGI (reference sequence). How the authors handled the data: Amplified reference gene primers provided the basis for estimating nucleated cell counts. The repertoire was sequenced with immunoSEQ multiplex PCR; TCRdb's copy has only in-frame clones and lacks some. V and J calls and clone size are those listed in that table; D and trimming were worked out from the DNA. The data hold 71,000 or so clones, with 82% observed a single time. The rearrangement links TRBV6-6 to TRBJ2-6; D is possibly TRBD2 (6 bases). This sequence was found in a man aged 50 to 59 with acute or convalescent COVID-19. The sequencing sample was made of peripheral blood. CDR3 in amino acids: CASSPAEGPSGANVLTF. The CDR3 bases are TGTGCCAGCAGTCCCGCGGAGGGTCCCTCTGGGGCCAACGTCCTGACTTTC.